These 2 T cell receptor beta chains were all obtained from the same sample, sequenced in a study of blood T cells in healthy people across ages. Using a J-beta primer mix together with a sample-barcoded 5' primer, a second PCR was run for roughly 6 to 11 cycles. TCRdb ran MiXCR on the 5' RACE reads and lists one entry per CDR3 protein. The sample has about 380,000 distinct CDR3 sequences, 45% to 65% seen once; the top ten hold around 50%. The specimen was blood. These receptors all come from a man aged 55 to 70 in good health.

V usage is TRBV6-6 and J usage is TRBJ2-3; a possible D gene is TRBD2 (6 bases). The V gene lost 6 bases and the J gene lost 5 bases, with 21 bases spanning the gap. Germline V CDR1 and CDR2: MNHNY, SVGAGI (reference sequence). The CDR3 has 16 amino acids. In DNA, the CDR3 is TGTGCCAGCAGACGGGGGTGGAGGGACCGCGGAGATACGCAGTATTTT. It yields the protein CASRRGWRDRGDTQYF.

V gene TRBV4-2 combines with J gene TRBJ2-1, with 12 bases that match TRBD1. Unmatched junction bases numbered 5, after V lost 2 bases and J lost 9 bases. Per the germline V gene, CDR1 is LGHNA and CDR2 is YNFKEQ. The CDR3 length is 15 residues. The CDR3: CASSQPGTGGSEQFF. CDR3 DNA sequence: TGTGCCAGCAGCCAACCCGGGACAGGGGGCAGTGAGCAGTTCTTC.